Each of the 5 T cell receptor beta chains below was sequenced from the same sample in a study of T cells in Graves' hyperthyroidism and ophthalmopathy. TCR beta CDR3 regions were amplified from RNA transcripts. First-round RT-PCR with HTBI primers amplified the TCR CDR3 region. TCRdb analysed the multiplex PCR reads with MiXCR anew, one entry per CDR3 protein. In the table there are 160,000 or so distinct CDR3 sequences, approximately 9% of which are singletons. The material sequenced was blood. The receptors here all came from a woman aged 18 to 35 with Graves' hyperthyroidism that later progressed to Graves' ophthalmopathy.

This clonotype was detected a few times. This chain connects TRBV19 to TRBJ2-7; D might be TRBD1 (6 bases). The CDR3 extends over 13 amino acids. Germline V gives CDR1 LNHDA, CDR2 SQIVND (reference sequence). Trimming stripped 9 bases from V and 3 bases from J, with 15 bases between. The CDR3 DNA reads TGTGCCAGCCGGGACACGGGTTACTACGAGCAGTACTTC. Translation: CASRDTGYYEQYF.

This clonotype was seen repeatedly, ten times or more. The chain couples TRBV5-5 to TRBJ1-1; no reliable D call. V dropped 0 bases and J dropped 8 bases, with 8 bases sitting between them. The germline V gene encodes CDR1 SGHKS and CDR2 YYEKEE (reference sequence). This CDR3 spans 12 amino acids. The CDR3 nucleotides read TGTGCCAGCAGCTTGGGTACCCCAGAAGCTTTCTTT. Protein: CASSLGTPEAFF.

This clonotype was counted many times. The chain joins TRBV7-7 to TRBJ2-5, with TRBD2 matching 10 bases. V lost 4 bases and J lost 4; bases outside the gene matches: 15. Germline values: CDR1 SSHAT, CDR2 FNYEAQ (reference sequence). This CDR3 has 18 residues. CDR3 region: CASSSSPSGRALGETQYF. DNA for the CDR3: TGTGCCAGCAGCTCCTCACCCAGCGGGAGGGCCCTCGGAGAGACCCAGTACTTC. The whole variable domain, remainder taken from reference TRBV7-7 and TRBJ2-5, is GAGVSQSPRYKVTKRGQDVTLRCDPISSHATLYWYQQALGQGPEFLTYFNYEAQPDKSGLPSDRFSAERPEGSISTLTIQRTEQRDSAMYRCASSSSPSGRALGETQYFGPGTRLLVL.

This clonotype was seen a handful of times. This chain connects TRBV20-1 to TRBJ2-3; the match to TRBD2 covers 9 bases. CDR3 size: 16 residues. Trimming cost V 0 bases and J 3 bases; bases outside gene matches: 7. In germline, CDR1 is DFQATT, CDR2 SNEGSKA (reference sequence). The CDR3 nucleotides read TGCAGTGCTAGAGATCAAGCGGGGGGTGAGACAGATACGCAGTATTTT. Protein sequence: CSARDQAGGETDTQYF.

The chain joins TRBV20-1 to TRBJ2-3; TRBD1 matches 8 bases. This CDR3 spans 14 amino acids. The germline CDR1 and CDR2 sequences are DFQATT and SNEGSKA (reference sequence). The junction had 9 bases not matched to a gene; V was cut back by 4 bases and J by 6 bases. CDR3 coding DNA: TGCAGTGCTACGGGGCAGGGGGCCTGGGATACGCAGTATTTT. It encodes CSATGQGAWDTQYF.